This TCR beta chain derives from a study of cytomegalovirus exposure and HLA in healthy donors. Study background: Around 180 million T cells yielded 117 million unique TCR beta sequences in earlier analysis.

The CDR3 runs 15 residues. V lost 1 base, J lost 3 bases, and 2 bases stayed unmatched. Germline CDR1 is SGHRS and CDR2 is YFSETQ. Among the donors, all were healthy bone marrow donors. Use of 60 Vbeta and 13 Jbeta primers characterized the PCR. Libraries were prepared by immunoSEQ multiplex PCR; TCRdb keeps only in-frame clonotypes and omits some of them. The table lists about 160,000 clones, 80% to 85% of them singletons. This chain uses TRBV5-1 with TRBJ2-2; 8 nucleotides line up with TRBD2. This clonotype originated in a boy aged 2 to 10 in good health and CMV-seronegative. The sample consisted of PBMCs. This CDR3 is CASSLREGHTGELFF. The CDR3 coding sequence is TGCGCCAGCAGCTTGCGGGAGGGGCACACCGGGGAGCTGTTTTTT. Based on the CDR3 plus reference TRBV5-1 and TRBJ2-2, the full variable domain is KAGVTQTPRYLIKTRGQQVTLSCSPISGHRSVSWYQQTPGQGLQFLFEYFSETQRNKGNFPGRFSGRQFSNSRSEMNVSTLELGDSALYLCASSLREGHTGELFFGEGSRLTVL.